Given below is one T cell receptor (beta chain) in context. This clone's antigen is unknown. No quality values exist for individual bases; no much larger clone is one base distant. This sample is drawn from a study of CD8 T cells in ankylosing spondylitis (TCRdb year 2017). Background on the whole study: To find TCR variants linked to disease, the study profiled T cell receptor beta repertoires in ankylosing spondylitis patients and healthy donors. The whole study cohort included 90 to 120 healthy donors and 25 ankylosing spondylitis patients. Peripheral blood was sampled, and synovial fluid was additionally collected from ankylosing spondylitis patients.

Synovial fluid samples and blood samples obtained from the same ankylosing spondylitis patients were matched. Here V drops 1 base and J drops 1 base, and the junction holds 2 bases not matched to any gene. The CDR3 numbers 16 residues from cysteine through phenylalanine. The DNA shown is the 48-base CDR3, in frame from base 1. Paper-wide results and their limitations: Blood from ankylosing spondylitis patients appeared to be characterized by a TCR beta motif composed of 7 to 9 highly homologous amino acid variants. The disease-linked clones were reported to be significantly enriched in matched synovial fluid samples from ankylosing spondylitis patients. Some of the motif variants had been reported before in the synovial fluid and blood of reactive arthritis patients, a finding that suggests common disease-initiation mechanisms. A CD8+ phenotype was shown by the disease-linked clones, which were found at relatively low frequencies in peripheral blood.

The sequencer was an Illumina HiSeq 2500. TCR beta libraries were prepared by quantitative 5'-RACE with molecular barcodes. The paper's data handling went like this. A new computational method based on a probabilistic model of VDJ rearrangement was used to identify disease-linked TCR variants. TCRdb reworked the public reads: Q25 trimming with fastp, MiXCR clone assembly, productive beta chains retained. Rows are unified per CDR3 protein, each entry keeping the most common DNA and genes. TCRdb assigned the V and J calls; the authors' analysis was not used. The sample table contains roughly 150,000 distinct CDR3 sequences; only one count was recorded for roughly 31% of them. The ten largest make up 4.5% to 6% of the sample.

The receptor was isolated from a male donor with ankylosing spondylitis. The sequencing input was synovial fluid, either unsorted or a sorted T cell fraction (not recorded which). The rearrangement combines TRBV12-3 or TRBV12-4 with TRBJ1-5, and 9 bases in between align with TRBD1. The nucleotide sequence reads as follows: TGTGCCAGCAGTTTAGGGACAGGGGTAAGCAATCAGCCCCAGCATTTT. It is translated as CASSLGTGVSNQPQHF.